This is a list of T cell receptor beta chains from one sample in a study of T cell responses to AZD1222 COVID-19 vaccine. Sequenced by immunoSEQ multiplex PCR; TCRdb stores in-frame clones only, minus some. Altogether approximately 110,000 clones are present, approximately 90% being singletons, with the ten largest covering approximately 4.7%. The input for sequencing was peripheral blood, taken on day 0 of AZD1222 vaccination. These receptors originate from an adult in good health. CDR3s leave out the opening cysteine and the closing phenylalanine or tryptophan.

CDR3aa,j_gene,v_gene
ASSLAVRGGAGETQY,TRBJ2-5,TRBV5-4
ASSLTGGEQY,TRBJ2-7,TRBV12-3/TRBV12-4
ASSDVHRGGYNEQF,TRBJ2-1,TRBV6-4
ASSPDRNYGYT,TRBJ1-2,TRBV6-2/TRBV6-3
ASSGDYEQY,TRBJ2-7,TRBV18
ASSEGAKNIQY,TRBJ2-4,TRBV9
ASRPNRGIDNQPQH,TRBJ1-5,TRBV28
ASSVEGAGGGDTQY,TRBJ2-3,TRBV9
ASSIGLQWGQNTEAF,TRBJ1-1,TRBV19
ASSYHEANRNTEAF,TRBJ1-1,TRBV6-2/TRBV6-3
AISESWDRSTDTQY,TRBJ2-3,TRBV10-3
ASSVAGATDTQY,TRBJ2-3,TRBV9
ASSEQGYNSPLH,TRBJ1-6,TRBV2
ASSLLGEDYEQY,TRBJ2-7,TRBV28
ASSSWKLAKNIQY,TRBJ2-4,TRBV27
ARARGVPFHHHNSPLH,TRBJ1-6,TRBV3-1/TRBV3-2
AWRLKGGTEAF,TRBJ1-1,TRBV30
ASSLSLAGVPEQY,TRBJ2-7,TRBV7-2
ASSSGIDEQF,TRBJ2-1,TRBV7-2
AISVRPAPQETQY,TRBJ2-5,TRBV10-3
ASSYTRGTEAF,TRBJ1-1,TRBV7-2
ASSHDRSYNEQF,TRBJ2-1,TRBV2
ASSDSTDRVTNEQF,TRBJ2-1,TRBV6-4
ASNPAQGGETQY,TRBJ2-5,TRBV5-1
ASRGSGRVYEQY,TRBJ2-7,TRBV6-5
ASSFRQGAKNEQF,TRBJ2-1,TRBV13
ASSVTGGDLRGKLF,TRBJ1-4,TRBV5-8
ASSLGMTENTEAF,TRBJ1-1,TRBV5-4
ASSTDRVANEKLF,TRBJ1-4,TRBV6-5
ASSLAIGDEQF,TRBJ2-1,TRBV7-9
ASSPRARSSYEQY,TRBJ2-7,TRBV7-6
AWSETQALINEETQY,TRBJ2-5,TRBV30
ASSKGQRGTGELF,TRBJ2-2,TRBV6-4
ASRRGGAKTDTQY,TRBJ2-3,TRBV9
AGSGHTTSRNYNEQF,TRBJ2-1,TRBV2
ASNGLKGQNYGYT,TRBJ1-2,TRBV2
ATSDSGTAASGTQY,TRBJ2-5,TRBV24-1
ASSWTSGRALGDNEQF,TRBJ2-1,TRBV5-1
ASSPGLAPGELF,TRBJ2-2,TRBV18
ASSYRDSYEQY,TRBJ2-7,TRBV12-3/TRBV12-4
AWEQGRAF,TRBJ1-1,TRBV30
ASSQDVLQPQH,TRBJ1-5,TRBV4-3
ASKGTQETQY,TRBJ2-5,TRBV12-3/TRBV12-4
ATGRGTESPLH,TRBJ1-6,TRBV19
ASSLRDYSPLH,TRBJ1-6,TRBV27
ASESGQPSNYGYT,TRBJ1-2,TRBV6-4
AISERQEYGYT,TRBJ1-2,TRBV10-3
ASSLVGQGLYGYT,TRBJ1-2,TRBV7-2
ASSLESSSNTEAF,TRBJ1-1,TRBV5-1
AISESGGNYNEQF,TRBJ2-1,TRBV10-3
AWSRGRMNTEAF,TRBJ1-1,TRBV30